This T cell receptor beta chain was found in a study of cytomegalovirus exposure and HLA in healthy donors. General observations from the study: A later analysis showed HLA-associated TCR beta chains outstripping equally common others in clonal expansion. The listing of 150 or so TCR beta chains classed them as cytomegalovirus-associated.

Germline V gene sequence: CDR1 SGHRS, CDR2 YFSETQ. After removal of 7 bases from V and 0 bases from J, the junction contained 8 bases not matched to a gene. This CDR3 is built from 18 residues. As concerns this clone: Its antigen is as yet unknown.

PCR was performed using 60 Vbeta and 13 Jbeta primers. As handled by the study authors: The authors later counted roughly 77 million unique TCR beta chains, some 10 million of them shared. Libraries were prepared by immunoSEQ multiplex PCR; TCRdb keeps only in-frame clonotypes and omits some of them. That table supplies the V and J calls and clone size; D and trimming were determined from the DNA. The sample contains 200,000 to 250,000 clones, 65% to 85% of which appear only once. J is TRBJ2-3 and V is TRBV5-1; 16 nucleotides match TRBD2. The TCR originated in a man between 50 and 59 years old in good health and CMV-seronegative. The source material was PBMCs. The CDR3 loop is CASCQGLAGGTSTDTQYF. The CDR3 coding sequence is TGCGCCAGCTGCCAGGGACTAGCGGGAGGGACTAGCACAGATACGCAGTATTTT.